This TCR beta chain was profiled in a study of OX40 agonist ivuxolimab in advanced cancers. Study-level results: CD8+ T cells were the subset that, on average, had more expanded clones than CD4+.

About this clone: Antigen unknown.

The CDR3 covers 15 residues. V lost 3 bases to trimming and J lost 4 bases; unmatched junction nucleotides: 2. Germline CDR1 reads WSHSY; CDR2 reads SAAADI. Assay used: immunoSEQ multiplex PCR; TCRdb lists only in-frame clones, some missing. The table has fewer than 60,000 clones, more than 85% seen once. The chain uses TRBV10-2 and TRBJ2-1; 11 bases fit TRBD2. The source material was CD4+ or CD8+ T cells sorted from blood, sampled in a trial of the OX40 agonist ivuxolimab. The clonotype was recovered from an adult with an advanced solid tumor such as melanoma, head and neck, liver or kidney cancer. This CDR3 reads CASSDGTSGYNEQFF. CDR3 DNA: TGCGCCAGCAGTGACGGGACTAGCGGATACAATGAGCAGTTCTTC.